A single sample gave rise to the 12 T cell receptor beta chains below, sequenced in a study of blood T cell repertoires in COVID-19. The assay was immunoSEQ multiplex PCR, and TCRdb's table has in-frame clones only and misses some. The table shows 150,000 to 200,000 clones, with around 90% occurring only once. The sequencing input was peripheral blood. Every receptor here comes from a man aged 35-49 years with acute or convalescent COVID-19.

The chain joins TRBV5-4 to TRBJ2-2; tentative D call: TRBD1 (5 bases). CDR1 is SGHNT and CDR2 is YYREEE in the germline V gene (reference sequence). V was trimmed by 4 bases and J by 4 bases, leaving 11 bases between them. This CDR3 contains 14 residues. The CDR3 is CASSQDTVTGELFF. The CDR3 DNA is TGTGCCAGCAGCCAGGACACCGTCACCGGGGAGCTGTTTTTT.

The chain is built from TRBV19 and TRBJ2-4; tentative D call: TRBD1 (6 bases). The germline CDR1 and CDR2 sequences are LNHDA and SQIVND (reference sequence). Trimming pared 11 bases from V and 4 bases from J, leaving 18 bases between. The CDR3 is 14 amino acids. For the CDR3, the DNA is TGTGCCCCTGGTAAGGGGGACCTAAAAAACATTCAGTACTTC. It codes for CAPGKGDLKNIQYF.

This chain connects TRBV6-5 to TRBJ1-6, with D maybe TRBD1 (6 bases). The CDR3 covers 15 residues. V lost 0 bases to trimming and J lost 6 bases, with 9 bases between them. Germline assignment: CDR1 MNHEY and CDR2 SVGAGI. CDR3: CASSYSSQGNSPLHF. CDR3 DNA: TGTGCCAGCAGTTACTCGTCACAGGGTAATTCACCCCTCCACTTT.

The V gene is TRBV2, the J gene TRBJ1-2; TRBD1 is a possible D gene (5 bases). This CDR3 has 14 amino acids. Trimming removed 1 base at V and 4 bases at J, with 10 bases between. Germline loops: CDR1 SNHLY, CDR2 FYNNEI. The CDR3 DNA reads TGTGCCAGCAGTGAAGGGACAACCCTCTATGGCTACACCTTC. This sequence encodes CASSEGTTLYGYTF.

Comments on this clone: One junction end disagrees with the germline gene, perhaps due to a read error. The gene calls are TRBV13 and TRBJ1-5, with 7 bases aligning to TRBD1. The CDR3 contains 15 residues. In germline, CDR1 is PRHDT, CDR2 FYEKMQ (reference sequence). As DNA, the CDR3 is TGTGTCAGCTGTAGGGGGCCCAGAGGGGATCAGCCCCAGCATTTT. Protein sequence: CVSCRGPRGDQPQHF.

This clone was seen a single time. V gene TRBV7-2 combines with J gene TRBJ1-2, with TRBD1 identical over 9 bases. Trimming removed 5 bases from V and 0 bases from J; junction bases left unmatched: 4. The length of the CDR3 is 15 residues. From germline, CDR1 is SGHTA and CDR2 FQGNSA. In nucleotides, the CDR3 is TGTGCCAGCAGCGTAAGACAGGGGGCTAACTATGGCTACACCTTC. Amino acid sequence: CASSVRQGANYGYTF.

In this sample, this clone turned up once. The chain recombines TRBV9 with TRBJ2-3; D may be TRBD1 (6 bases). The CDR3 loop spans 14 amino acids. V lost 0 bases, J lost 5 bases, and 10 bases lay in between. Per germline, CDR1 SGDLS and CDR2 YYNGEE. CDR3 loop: CASSVDRAEDTQYF. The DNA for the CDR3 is TGTGCCAGCAGCGTAGACAGGGCCGAAGATACGCAGTATTTT.

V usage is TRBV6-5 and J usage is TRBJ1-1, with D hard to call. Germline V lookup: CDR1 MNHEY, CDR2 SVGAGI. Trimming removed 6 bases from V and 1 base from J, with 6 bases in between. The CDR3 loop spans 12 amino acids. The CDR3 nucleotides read TGTGCCAGCAGGAGCCAGAACACTGAAGCTTTCTTT. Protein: CASRSQNTEAFF.

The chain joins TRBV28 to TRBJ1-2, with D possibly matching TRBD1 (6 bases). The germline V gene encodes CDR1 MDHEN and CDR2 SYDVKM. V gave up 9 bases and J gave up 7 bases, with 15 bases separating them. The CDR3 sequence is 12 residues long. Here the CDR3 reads CASTKRGSGYTF. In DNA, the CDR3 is TGTGCCAGTACTAAGAGGGGGTCTGGCTACACCTTC.

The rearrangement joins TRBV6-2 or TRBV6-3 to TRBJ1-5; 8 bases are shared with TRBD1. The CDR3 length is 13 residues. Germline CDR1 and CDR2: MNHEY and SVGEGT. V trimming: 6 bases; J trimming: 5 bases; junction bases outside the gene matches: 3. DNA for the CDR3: TGTGCCAGCAGCCAGGGGGCGGATCAGCCCCAGCATTTT. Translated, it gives CASSQGADQPQHF.

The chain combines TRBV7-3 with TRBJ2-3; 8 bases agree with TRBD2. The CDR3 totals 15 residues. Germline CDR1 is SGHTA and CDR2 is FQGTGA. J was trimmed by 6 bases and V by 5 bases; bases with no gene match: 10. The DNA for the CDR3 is TGTGCCAGCAGCCAAACTAGCGGAAACGTGGATACGCAGTATTTT. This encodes CASSQTSGNVDTQYF. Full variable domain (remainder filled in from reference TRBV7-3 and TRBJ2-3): GAGVSQTPSNKVTEKGKYVELRCDPISGHTALYWYRQSLGQGPEFLIYFQGTGAADDSGLPNDRFFAVRPEGSVSTLKIQRTERGDSAVYLCASSQTSGNVDTQYFGPGTRLTVL.

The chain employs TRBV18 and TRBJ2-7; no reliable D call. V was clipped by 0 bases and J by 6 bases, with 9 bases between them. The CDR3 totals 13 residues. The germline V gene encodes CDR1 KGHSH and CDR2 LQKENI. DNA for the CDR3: TGTGCCAGCTCACCACCCGGTTTCTCCGAGCAGTACTTC. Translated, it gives CASSPPGFSEQYF.